The 25 T cell receptor beta chains in this list originate from one sample, sequenced in a study of human T cells and chemical hapten exposure. TCRdb independently ran MiXCR on the RACE reads; one entry per CDR3 protein. The table includes 150,000 to 200,000 distinct CDR3 sequences, around 30% detected once. Sample time point: patch test 3, about 24 weeks after DPC sensitization. The sample's treatment: therapeutic diphenylcyclopropenone sensitization with weekly scalp DPC. The sequencing used whole blood, collected in connection with sensitization to the hapten diphenylcyclopropenone (DPC). These receptors all come from a woman aged 18-29 years with alopecia areata. Some clones in this sample may be carry-over from other donors' samples.

V gene TRBV5-1 combines with J gene TRBJ1-1, with D hard to call. The CDR3 has 15 amino acids. Germline assignment: CDR1 SGHRS and CDR2 YFSETQ. The germline V and J ends were trimmed by 4 bases and 6 bases, with 19 bases remaining between them. The CDR3: CASSGGPGVAPEAFF. In DNA, the CDR3 is TGCGCCAGCAGCGGCGGGCCCGGCGTTGCGCCTGAAGCTTTCTTT.

The chain couples TRBV11-2 to TRBJ2-7, with 9 bases identical to TRBD1. Trimming cost V 5 bases and J 2 bases; bases outside gene matches: 7. CDR1 SGHAT and CDR2 FQNNGV come from the germline V gene. CDR3 length equals 15 residues. This CDR3 reads CASSLPGQGTYEQYF. The CDR3 nucleotides read TGTGCCAGCAGCCTACCGGGACAGGGCACCTACGAGCAGTACTTC.

This clonotype came up a few times. V usage is TRBV20-1 and J usage is TRBJ2-3; 8 positions agree with TRBD2. Germline lookup yields CDR1 DFQATT and CDR2 SNEGSKA (reference sequence). CDR3 size: 14 residues. J lost 5 bases, V lost 5 bases, and 9 bases had no gene match. CDR3 DNA: TGCAGTGCTCTCCGGCTGACTAGCGTAGATACGCAGTATTTT. The encoded protein is CSALRLTSVDTQYF.

This clonotype has a handful of counts. The chain uses TRBV5-1 and TRBJ2-7, with a possible D match to TRBD1 (6 bases). This CDR3 comprises 14 residues. V was shortened by 2 bases and J by 3 bases, with 12 bases between the two germline ends. From germline, CDR1 is SGHRS and CDR2 YFSETQ. The CDR3 reads CASSLMDSYYEQYF. DNA of the CDR3: TGCGCCAGCAGCTTAATGGACAGCTACTACGAGCAGTACTTC. The full variable domain, its missing parts supplied by reference TRBV5-1 and TRBJ2-7, is KAGVTQTPRYLIKTRGQQVTLSCSPISGHRSVSWYQQTPGQGLQFLFEYFSETQRNKGNFPGRFSGRQFSNSRSEMNVSTLELGDSALYLCASSLMDSYYEQYFGPGTRLTVT.

This clonotype was counted only a few times. The CDR3 protein is CASSQGVRTTIYEQYF. The CDR3 nucleotides read TGCGCCAGCAGCCAAGGTGTGAGGACTACCATCTACGAGCAGTACTTC. The chain is built from TRBV4-1 and TRBJ2-7, with D possibly being TRBD2 (6 bases). The CDR3 is 16 amino acids. Germline V gene data show CDR1 as MGHRA and CDR2 as YSYEKL. V was shortened by 1 base and J by 3 bases, with 16 bases between the two germline ends.

In its sample, this clonotype was seen many times. The CDR3 DNA sequence: TGTGCCAGCACGACCGGGACAGTTAATCAGCCCCAGCATTTT. It is translated as CASTTGTVNQPQHF. This chain uses TRBV6-1 with TRBJ1-5, with 7 bases aligning to TRBD1. This CDR3 is built from 14 residues. CDR1 is MNHNS and CDR2 is SASEGT in the germline V gene. The V gene end was trimmed by 7 bases and the J gene end by 4 bases; junction bases not matched to a gene: 7.

The chain carries TRBV5-6 and TRBJ1-2; D gene uncertain. V lost 1 base and J lost 7, with 5 bases in between. Germline values: CDR1 SGHDT, CDR2 YYEEEE. CDR3 length: 11 amino acids. The CDR3 nucleotides are TGTGCCAGCAGCTTGTTATCTGGCTACACCTTC. It yields the protein CASSLLSGYTF.

This clonotype was seen only a few times. CDR3 residues: CSASGGGNTEAFF. CDR3 nucleotide sequence: TGCAGTGCTTCGGGCGGGGGGAACACTGAAGCTTTCTTT. This chain links TRBV20-1 with TRBJ1-1; tentatively, D is TRBD1 (5 bases). The V gene's germline CDR1 is DFQATT and CDR2 SNEGSKA (reference sequence). This CDR3 region has 13 residues. V was shortened by 5 bases and J by 1 base, with 11 bases between the two germline ends.

V is TRBV4-1 and J is TRBJ2-7, with TRBD2 matching 10 bases. Unmatched junction bases numbered 11, after V lost 6 bases and J lost 3 bases. Germline CDR1 and CDR2: MGHRA and YSYEKL. The CDR3 runs to 16 residues. The CDR3 sequence: CASSRLAGDGGYEQYF. CDR3 coding DNA: TGCGCCAGCAGTCGACTAGCGGGCGACGGGGGCTACGAGCAGTACTTC.

This chain links TRBV3-1 with TRBJ1-2; D perhaps matches TRBD1 (5 bases). This CDR3 is built from 15 residues. Germline loops: CDR1 LGHDT, CDR2 YNNKEL (reference sequence). V was shortened by 3 bases and J by 10 bases, with 21 bases between the two germline ends. The CDR3 loop is CASSHLVEGVKDYTF. CDR3 sequence (DNA): TGTGCCAGCAGCCACCTTGTGGAAGGGGTCAAGGACTACACCTTC.

The CDR3 here is CASNPTAPQETQYF. CDR3 coding DNA: TGTGCCAGCAACCCGACAGCGCCCCAAGAGACCCAGTACTTC. The chain has TRBV6-2 or TRBV6-3 and TRBJ2-5; D might be TRBD1 (5 bases). Trimming left V 7 bases short and J 1 base short, with 13 bases between. This CDR3 region has 14 residues. Germline V gene data show CDR1 as MNHEY and CDR2 as SVGEGT.

The rearrangement links TRBV4-3 to TRBJ1-1; weak D call: TRBD1 (6 bases). Looked up from germline, CDR1 is LGHNA and CDR2 is YSLEER. The CDR3 spans 16 residues. V was shortened by 0 bases and J by 5 bases, with 16 bases between the two germline ends. The CDR3 loop reads CASSQESDPRGTEAFF. CDR3 bases: TGCGCCAGCAGCCAAGAATCGGATCCCAGGGGAACTGAAGCTTTCTTT.

This rearrangement joins TRBV20-1 to TRBJ2-1; TRBD1 matches at 7 bases. Germline CDR1 DFQATT, CDR2 SNEGSKA (reference sequence). The CDR3 is made up of 14 amino acids. Trimming removed 3 bases from V and 6 bases from J; junction bases left unmatched: 8. In nucleotides, the CDR3 is TGCAGTGCTAGGGGACAGCGAGGCGGCAATGAGCAGTTCTTC. Translation: CSARGQRGGNEQFF.

This clonotype was seen only once. The V and J genes are TRBV14 and TRBJ2-7; no clear D gene. V was pared by 2 bases and J by 3 bases, with 11 bases between. This CDR3 is 14 amino acids long. Germline values: CDR1 SGHDN, CDR2 FVKESK. For the CDR3, the DNA is TGTGCCAGCAGCCAAAGAACGGGCTACTACGAGCAGTACTTC. Encoded protein: CASSQRTGYYEQYF.

The chain carries TRBV27 and TRBJ2-7; 9 positions match TRBD1. Germline CDR1 and CDR2: MNHEY and SMNVEV (reference sequence). The CDR3 is made up of 14 amino acids. The V gene end was trimmed by 7 bases and the J gene end by 6 bases; junction bases not matched to a gene: 10. The CDR3 protein is CASIRGQGGGEQYF. In DNA, the CDR3 is TGTGCCAGCATTCGGGGACAGGGTGGCGGCGAGCAGTACTTC.

The chain combines TRBV28 with TRBJ1-1; D is undetermined. The CDR3 has 13 residues. Trimming took off 8 bases at V and 4 bases at J, with 14 bases between the two ends. Germline assignment: CDR1 MDHEN and CDR2 SYDVKM. The CDR3 region has the DNA TGTGCCAGCGGCCCCGGTCATCTCACTGAAGCTTTCTTT. Its protein is CASGPGHLTEAFF.

This clonotype was counted only a few times. V is TRBV10-3 and J is TRBJ1-1; 8 nucleotides line up with TRBD1. Germline V gene sequence: CDR1 ENHRY, CDR2 SYGVKD. V was pared by 4 bases and J by 11 bases, with 15 bases of the junction left unmatched. The CDR3 extends over 15 amino acids. The CDR3 DNA sequence: TGTGCCATCAGTGCCCCAGGGGGCAGGGTTGGTGGGGCTTTCTTT. Its translation: CAISAPGGRVGGAFF.

This clonotype was detected only a few times. The chain carries TRBV5-1 and TRBJ1-1; D may be TRBD1 (6 bases). This CDR3 has 14 residues. Germline loops: CDR1 SGHRS, CDR2 YFSETQ. V was shortened by 4 bases and J by 3 bases, with 13 bases between the two germline ends. In DNA form, the CDR3 reads TGCGCCAGCAGCGAATCTACAGGGCACACTGAAGCTTTCTTT. It specifies CASSESTGHTEAFF.

This clonotype was recorded a few times. This rearrangement joins TRBV3-1 to TRBJ2-3, with TRBD2 matching 10 bases. CDR1 is LGHDT and CDR2 is YNNKEL in the germline V gene (reference sequence). The V segment lost 0 bases and the J segment 2 bases; nucleotides outside the gene matches: 11. The CDR3 has 19 amino acids. The CDR3 sequence is CASSQDGGLARRHTDTQYF. The DNA for the CDR3 is TGTGCCAGCAGCCAAGATGGGGGACTAGCGAGGAGACACACAGATACGCAGTATTTT.

This clonotype was seen more than once but under ten times. The chain uses TRBV4-3 and TRBJ2-1, with D uncertain. Germline V gene data show CDR1 as LGHNA and CDR2 as YSLEER. CDR3 length: 14 amino acids. Trimming removed 6 bases from V and 6 bases from J, with 15 bases in between. CDR3 DNA sequence: TGCGCCAGCAGTCAAACCCGGGTCGGCAATGAGCAGTTCTTC. This codes for CASSQTRVGNEQFF.

The gene calls are TRBV6-5 and TRBJ1-4, with D possibly matching TRBD1 (6 bases). Trimming cost V 5 bases and J 0 bases, with 16 bases left between them. Germline lookup yields CDR1 MNHEY and CDR2 SVGAGI. This CDR3 has 17 residues. CDR3 region: CASSPPGHLTTNEKLFF. CDR3 bases: TGTGCCAGCAGTCCCCCGGGACATTTGACAACTAATGAAAAACTGTTTTTT.

The chain employs TRBV4-3 and TRBJ2-3, with a weak D call TRBD2 (5 bases). The germline CDR1 and CDR2 sequences are LGHNA and YSLEER. V lost 1 base, J lost 0 bases, and 20 bases lay in between. CDR3 length equals 19 residues. The CDR3: CASSQAAPLAKQSTDTQYF. The CDR3 DNA sequence: TGCGCCAGCAGCCAAGCCGCCCCTCTAGCTAAACAAAGCACAGATACGCAGTATTTT.

The chain uses TRBV7-2 and TRBJ2-3; D is unresolved. V lost 7 bases and J 2 bases, leaving 13 bases between the germline ends. Germline loops: CDR1 SGHTA, CDR2 FQGNSA. The CDR3 is 14 residues long. The CDR3 nucleotides read TGTGCCAGCACCCGAGGAGCAGACACAGATACGCAGTATTTT. Protein sequence: CASTRGADTDTQYF.

The chain joins TRBV4-1 to TRBJ2-1; TRBD2 matches 13 bases. The CDR3 sequence is 16 residues long. The ends lost 1 base at V and 9 bases at J; junction bases unmatched: 6. In germline, CDR1 is MGHRA, CDR2 YSYEKL. The chain's CDR3 is CASSQVGTSGTSEQFF. The CDR3 region has the DNA TGCGCCAGCAGCCAAGTGGGGACTAGCGGGACATCTGAGCAGTTCTTC.

The sample holds a few counts of this clonotype. The CDR3 DNA sequence: TGTGCCAGCAGATTCCACAGGGACAATGAGCAGTTCTTC. This sequence encodes CASRFHRDNEQFF. This rearrangement joins TRBV6-5 to TRBJ2-1; tentatively, D is TRBD1 (6 bases). The V end was cut by 6 bases, the J end by 5 bases, with 11 bases between. Germline V lookup: CDR1 MNHEY, CDR2 SVGAGI. This CDR3 spans 13 amino acids.